This T cell receptor (beta chain) was captured by sequencing in a study of blood T cell repertoires in COVID-19. Study information: Nucleic acid was either cDNA or gDNA, and it came from T cells, B-cell-depleted T cells, or PBMCs.

Germline V gene data show CDR1 as MNHEY and CDR2 as SMNVEV (reference sequence). The CDR3 is 15 amino acids. The V segment lost 5 bases and the J segment 2 bases; nucleotides outside the gene matches: 5. Original processing notes: How many nucleated cells were present was estimated from reference gene primer amplification. TCRdb's table, derived via immunoSEQ multiplex PCR, lists solely in-frame clones and lacks some. V, J and clone size derive from that table, while D and trimming were established from the DNA sequence. Here the sample spans about 150,000 clones, 65% to 85% being singletons. Material for sequencing was peripheral blood. V is TRBV27 and J is TRBJ1-4; 7 nucleotides match TRBD1. The sequence was obtained from an elderly woman with acute or convalescent COVID-19. Here the CDR3 reads CASSARTGTNEKLFF. The CDR3 DNA reads TGTGCCAGCAGTGCTCGGACAGGCACTAATGAAAAACTGTTTTTT.